The source of this T cell receptor beta chain is a study of blood T cell repertoires in COVID-19 (dated by TCRdb to 2018 to 2020). For the wider study: Collaborator samples came from the United States, Italy and Spain and covered acute and convalescent phases of COVID-19. The sample metadata nearly always contained a de-identified subject ID, COVID-19 status, age in years and sex. Where available, HLA class I and class II types were obtained from metadata supplied by the sample provider rather than from assay-based typing. The material from the prospective study consisted of cDNA or gDNA derived from T cells, B-cell-depleted T cells, or PBMCs. The samples were drawn from the first 160 participants of the ongoing ImmuneRACE study and from 1,254 subjects provided by 6 global collaborators. Deeply sampled blood TCRbeta repertoires from subjects exposed to, actively infected with, or recovered from COVID-19 were included in the dataset. The repertoires were released in a freely available public database intended as a resource for research on the immune response to SARS-CoV-2.

Regarding this clone: Its antigen is currently not known. No quality values exist for individual bases; no much larger clone is one base distant. Other DNA sequences within the sample encode an identical CDR3.

Ends trimmed: V by 4 bases, J by 3 bases; bases unmatched to a gene: 0. Inclusive of the bounding cysteine and phenylalanine, the CDR3 is 13 residues long. Only the CDR3 DNA is retained, 39 bases long and in frame from the first base. CDR1 and CDR2, looked up from the germline V gene (reference sequence), are LGHDT and YNNKEL. TCRbeta CDR3 regions were amplified from genomic DNA by means of the immunoSEQ Assay, a bias-controlled multiplex PCR. From the authors' description of their analysis: Within the assay, amplification of reference gene primers was used to estimate how many nucleated cells each sample contained. To quantify the absolute abundance of each unique TCRbeta CDR3 rearrangement, sequence reads were collapsed and filtered. For each sample, productive Simpson clonality was calculated as the square root of Simpson's diversity index across productive rearrangements. Imported from immuneACCESS, the table was reduced by TCRdb to in-frame sequences with V and J called. These copies leave out some clones; in studies compared against another copy, an unresolved V gene accounts for under half, and the cause of the remainder is not known. V, J and clone size are those of that table, while D and trimming were read from the DNA. A total of 200,000 to 250,000 clones appear in this sample, about nine tenths of them only once. Less than 3.5% of the sample belongs to the ten largest clones.

Whole blood was collected in K2EDTA tubes by collaborating institutions according to the institutions' own protocols. For TCRbeta analysis, collaborator samples were shipped as frozen whole blood, as isolated PBMCs, or as DNA extracted from either sample type. Broad study findings and their caveats: How much clinical and demographic metadata was included differed by source and by participant, and the metadata was provided uncurated.

Sequencing used peripheral blood. The chain uses TRBV3-1 (or the pseudogene TRBV3-2) and TRBJ2-7, with 10 middle bases fitting TRBD1. This clonotype originated in a woman aged 60-70 years with acute or convalescent COVID-19. The CDR3 protein is CASSRTGGYEQYF. The nucleotide sequence is given as TGTGCCAGCAGCCGGACAGGGGGCTACGAGCAGTACTTC.